The 29 T cell receptor beta chains below were found in one sample sequenced in a study of blood T cell repertoires in COVID-19. Libraries were prepared by immunoSEQ multiplex PCR; TCRdb keeps only in-frame clonotypes and omits some of them. The repertoire holds more than 150,000 clones, about 89% seen once, with about 2.6% in the top ten. Sequenced sample: peripheral blood. The receptors come from a man aged 60-69 years with acute or convalescent COVID-19.

V is TRBV5-8 and J is TRBJ1-2, with 7 bases aligning to TRBD1. This CDR3 is 18 amino acids long. V shed 1 base, J shed 0 bases, and the junction held 12 bases outside the gene matches. The germline gives CDR1 SGHTS, CDR2 YDEGEE. CDR3 nucleotide sequence: TGTGCCAGCAGCTTGAGGGTTACGAGGGGGCCAGCTAACTATGGCTACACCTTC. It yields the protein CASSLRVTRGPANYGYTF. The full variable domain, its missing parts supplied by reference TRBV5-8 and TRBJ1-2, is EAGVTQSPTHLIKTRGQQATLRCSPISGHTSVYWYQQALGLGLQFLLWYDEGEERNRGNFPPRFSGRQFPNYSSELNVNALELEDSALYLCASSLRVTRGPANYGYTFGSGTRLTVV.

The chain's CDR3 is CASSPPPGQGIHEQFF. The CDR3 nucleotides are TGTGCCAGCAGCCCTCCCCCGGGACAGGGTATTCATGAGCAGTTCTTC. J is TRBJ2-1 and V is TRBV7-9, with TRBD1 matching 9 bases. Germline CDR1 reads SEHNR; CDR2 reads FQNEAQ (reference sequence). The V segment lost 5 bases and the J segment 8 bases; nucleotides outside the gene matches: 13. The length of the CDR3 is 16 residues. The full variable domain, in which reference TRBV7-9 and TRBJ2-1 provide the parts outside the CDR3, is DTGVSQNPRHKITKRGQNVTFRCDPISEHNRLYWYRQTLGQGPEFLTYFQNEAQLEKSRLLSDRFSAERPKGSFSTLEIQRTEQGDSAMYLCASSPPPGQGIHEQFFGPGTRLTVL.

This clone was counted a few times. This chain joins TRBV11-3 and TRBJ2-7, with D uncertain. CDR1 and CDR2 from the germline V gene are SGHNT and YENEEA. CDR3 length equals 12 residues. V dropped 0 bases and J dropped 5 bases, with 5 bases sitting between them. The DNA for the CDR3 is TGTGCCAGCAGCTTAGATTCCAACGAGCAGTACTTC. It encodes CASSLDSNEQYF.

The rearrangement uses TRBV29-1 and TRBJ2-3; TRBD2 agrees at 7 bases. Germline V gene data show CDR1 as SQVTM and CDR2 as ANQGSEA. The CDR3 is 12 amino acids. CDR3 loop: CMGGEDTDTQYF. CDR3 in DNA: TGCATGGGAGGGGAAGACACAGATACGCAGTATTTT.

The gene calls are TRBV21-1 and TRBJ1-5; the listed D gene, TRBD1, was not tested against the DNA. TRBV21-1 represents a pseudogene. The CDR3 consists of 12 residues. CDR3 sequence reads: CASTLPLTVQHF. The CDR3 nucleotides read TGTGCCAGCACCCTACCATTGACAGTCCAGCATTTT.

The chain employs TRBV7-2 and TRBJ1-6; no clear D gene. Germline V gives CDR1 SGHTA, CDR2 FQGNSA. V lost 2 bases, J lost 6 bases, and 14 bases lay in between. This CDR3 contains 16 residues. This chain's CDR3 is CASSLLVPKFNSPLHF. The CDR3 nucleotides are TGTGCCAGCAGCTTACTGGTGCCTAAGTTTAATTCACCCCTCCACTTT.

The V call is TRBV6-1, the J call TRBJ1-4; D ambiguous. Trimming cost V 0 bases and J 0 bases, with 8 bases left between them. Germline loops: CDR1 MNHNS, CDR2 SASEGT. The CDR3 loop spans 16 amino acids. The CDR3 reads CASSEAYAATNEKLFF. In DNA form, the CDR3 reads TGTGCCAGCAGTGAAGCCTATGCCGCAACTAATGAAAAACTGTTTTTT.

J is TRBJ1-4 and V is TRBV5-1; 9 bases line up with TRBD1. The trim removed 2 bases at V and 7 bases at J, leaving 9 bases unmatched. The CDR3 runs to 16 residues. Germline values: CDR1 SGHRS, CDR2 YFSETQ. The CDR3 region has the DNA TGCGCCAGCAGCTTTACCCCCTTGACAGGGGGTGAAAAACTGTTTTTT. Its protein is CASSFTPLTGGEKLFF.

The J gene is TRBJ1-5, the V gene TRBV27; D unclear. The V gene lost 3 bases and the J gene lost 0 bases, with 18 bases spanning the gap. There are 18 residues in the CDR3. Germline CDR1 and CDR2: MNHEY and SMNVEV (reference sequence). CDR3 sequence: CASSFSPPSLYSNQPQHF. The CDR3 region has the DNA TGTGCCAGCAGTTTTTCACCCCCATCCCTATATAGCAATCAGCCCCAGCATTTT.

The J gene is TRBJ1-2, the V gene TRBV6-2 or TRBV6-3; D is ambiguous. Germline values: CDR1 MNHEY, CDR2 SVGEGT. This CDR3 contains 12 residues. V shed 5 bases and J shed 2 bases, with 6 bases lying between them. DNA for the CDR3: TGTGCCAGCAGTGAGCTCAACTATGGCTACACCTTC. This encodes CASSELNYGYTF.

V and J are TRBV6-5 and TRBJ2-3; 9 bases match TRBD2. Germline assignment: CDR1 MNHEY and CDR2 SVGAGI. The length of the CDR3 is 15 residues. V dropped 2 bases and J dropped 2; count of bases not matched to a gene: 2. CDR3 protein: CASSYGTSSTDTQYF. CDR3 bases: TGTGCCAGCAGTTACGGGACTAGCTCCACAGATACGCAGTATTTT.

This clone was recorded a few times. The chain joins TRBV19 to TRBJ1-2; 9 bases agree with TRBD1. CDR1 and CDR2 (germline): LNHDA, SQIVND (reference sequence). Germline trimming cut 8 bases from V and 4 bases from J; bases unmatched to any gene: 5. The CDR3 is made up of 13 amino acids. The CDR3 protein is CASGDRAAYGYTF. The CDR3 DNA follows: TGTGCCAGTGGGGACAGGGCGGCCTATGGCTACACCTTC.

The V and J genes are TRBV11-2 and TRBJ2-2; 9 bases match TRBD2. J lost 1 base, V lost 0 bases, and 3 bases had no gene match. The CDR3 is 17 amino acids. Germline assignment: CDR1 SGHAT and CDR2 FQNNGV. CDR3 loop: CASSLDAGGLNTGELFF. As DNA, the CDR3 is TGTGCCAGCAGCTTAGACGCGGGGGGGTTGAACACCGGGGAGCTGTTTTTT.

This chain joins TRBV19 and TRBJ2-3, with 9 nucleotides matching TRBD1. Germline trimming cut 6 bases from V and 6 bases from J; bases unmatched to any gene: 16. Germline loops: CDR1 LNHDA, CDR2 SQIVND (reference sequence). The CDR3 is made up of 17 amino acids. For the CDR3, the DNA is TGTGCCAGTAGACCCCCAGCCGGGACAGGGCAGCGGGATACGCAGTATTTT. Residues: CASRPPAGTGQRDTQYF.

The chain recombines TRBV2 with TRBJ1-5; 9 bases align to TRBD1. The CDR3 length is 14 residues. Germline V lookup: CDR1 SNHLY, CDR2 FYNNEI. The V gene end was trimmed by 4 bases and the J gene end by 5 bases; junction bases not matched to a gene: 3. This chain's CDR3 is CASSGGQGYQPQHF. The CDR3 DNA reads as TGTGCCAGCAGTGGGGGACAGGGATATCAGCCCCAGCATTTT.

Only a few counts were recorded for this clone. This chain joins TRBV9 and TRBJ1-2, with D possibly TRBD1 on 6 matching bases. The germline V and J ends were trimmed by 3 bases and 8 bases, with 20 bases remaining between them. This CDR3 has 15 amino acids. Germline loops: CDR1 SGDLS, CDR2 YYNGEE. This chain's CDR3 is CASSASLYRVHGYTF. CDR3 DNA: TGTGCCAGCAGCGCATCCCTTTACAGGGTTCACGGCTACACCTTC.

The chain is built from TRBV6-6 and TRBJ1-1, with a possible D match to TRBD1 (5 bases). CDR1 and CDR2 from the germline V gene are MNHNY and SVGAGI (reference sequence). The ends were cut back, 11 bases at V and 3 bases at J, with 16 bases in the middle. The CDR3 is made up of 13 amino acids. The CDR3 reads CAAGGAYDTEAFF. CDR3 nucleotide sequence: TGTGCCGCGGGGGGTGCGTATGACACTGAAGCTTTCTTT.

The J gene is TRBJ1-6, the V gene TRBV12-5, with D perhaps matching TRBD1 (6 bases). The V end lost 9 bases, the J end lost 4 bases, and 13 bases lay between the germline ends. CDR1 is LGHNT, CDR2 FRNRAP, per germline. This CDR3 comprises 14 residues. Here the CDR3 reads CASTDREYNSPLHF. The CDR3, as DNA: TGTGCTAGCACGGACAGAGAATATAATTCACCCCTCCACTTT. Together with reference TRBV12-5 and TRBJ1-6, the CDR3 gives the full variable domain: DARVTQTPRHKVTEMGQEVTMRCQPILGHNTVFWYRQTMMQGLELLAYFRNRAPLDDSGMPKDRFSAEMPDATLATLKIQPSEPRDSAVYFCASTDREYNSPLHFGNGTRLTVT.

The rearrangement links TRBV9 to TRBJ2-7, with D possibly TRBD1 on 5 matching bases. Germline CDR1 and CDR2: SGDLS and YYNGEE. The CDR3 consists of 15 residues. Trimming removed 4 bases from V and 6 bases from J, with 20 bases in between. The CDR3 DNA follows: TGTGCCAGCAGCATGGGATCGTCGCAGGGAAGCGAGCAGTACTTC. Its protein is CASSMGSSQGSEQYF.

This clone has only one observation. The genes are TRBV30 and TRBJ1-5, with D unresolved. The CDR3 has 13 amino acids. The germline gives CDR1 GTSNPN, CDR2 SVGIG (reference sequence). Between the trimmed V and J ends, which lost 1 base and 2 bases, there was a span of 6 bases. Here the CDR3 DNA reads TGTGCCTGGAGTGCCGGGGGCAATCAGCCCCAGCATTTT. It translates to CAWSAGGNQPQHF.

The CDR3 DNA is TGTGCCAGCTCGTTCACAGTTATGAACACTGAAGCTTTCTTT. Encoded protein: CASSFTVMNTEAFF. The rearrangement joins TRBV18 to TRBJ1-1; D is unclear. Germline CDR1 KGHSH, CDR2 LQKENI. The length of the CDR3 is 14 residues. V lost 6 bases and J 0 bases, leaving 11 bases between the germline ends. The whole variable domain, remainder taken from reference TRBV18 and TRBJ1-1, is NAGVMQNPRHLVRRRGQEARLRCSPMKGHSHVYWYRQLPEEGLKFMVYLQKENIIDESGMPKERFSAEFPKEGPSILRIQQVVRGDSAAYFCASSFTVMNTEAFFGQGTRLTVV.

The chain is built from TRBV6-6 and TRBJ2-6; D unclear. V dropped 2 bases and J dropped 0 bases, with 8 bases sitting between them. The CDR3 covers 16 residues. Germline values: CDR1 MNHNY, CDR2 SVGAGI (reference sequence). In DNA, the CDR3 is TGTGCCAGCAGTTACGACACGCTCTCTGGGGCCAACGTCCTGACTTTC. Protein: CASSYDTLSGANVLTF.

The rearrangement links TRBV7-6 to TRBJ2-3; D may be TRBD2 (5 bases). Germline V CDR1 and CDR2: SGHVS, FNYEAQ. V shed 5 bases and J shed 3 bases, with 21 bases lying between them. The CDR3 runs to 17 residues. The CDR3 reads CASSLSGSTVKTDTQYF. CDR3 DNA sequence: TGTGCCAGCAGCCTTTCGGGGTCGACCGTAAAAACAGATACGCAGTATTTT.

The chain joins TRBV5-4 to TRBJ1-2; 8 bases line up with TRBD1. V was clipped by 4 bases and J by 7 bases; unmatched bases: 9. Per germline, CDR1 SGHNT and CDR2 YYREEE (reference sequence). The CDR3 covers 14 residues. The CDR3 spells CASSNIQGAGGYTF. CDR3 in DNA: TGTGCCAGCAGCAATATCCAGGGGGCGGGTGGCTACACCTTC.

This sequence joins TRBV14 and TRBJ1-3; possible D gene TRBD1, 6 bases. There are 16 residues in the CDR3. Germline assignment: CDR1 SGHDN and CDR2 FVKESK. Trimming left V 0 bases short and J 4 bases short, with 13 bases between. The CDR3 region has the DNA TGTGCCAGCAGCCAAGATTTGTGGGGGCAAGGAAACACCATATATTTT. It is translated as CASSQDLWGQGNTIYF. The whole variable domain, remainder taken from reference TRBV14 and TRBJ1-3, is EAGVTQFPSHSVIEKGQTVTLRCDPISGHDNLYWYRRVMGKEIKFLLHFVKESKQDESGMPNNRFLAERTGGTYSTLKVQPAELEDSGVYFCASSQDLWGQGNTIYFGEGSWLTVV.

The chain is built from TRBV5-6 and TRBJ1-5, with 9 bases fitting TRBD1. V was pared by 2 bases and J by 2 bases, with 2 bases of the junction left unmatched. Germline values: CDR1 SGHDT, CDR2 YYEEEE. The CDR3 totals 15 residues. CDR3 bases: TGTGCCAGCAGCTTAAGGACAGGGGGCAATCAGCCCCAGCATTTT. It is translated as CASSLRTGGNQPQHF.

This chain connects TRBV21-1 to TRBJ2-3; TRBD1, as called in the table, went unchecked against the DNA. TRBV21-1 is given as a pseudogene. CDR3 length: 16 amino acids. The CDR3 DNA follows: TGTGCCAGCAGCAAAGCATCAGCACAGGGGGCGGGTACGCAGTATTTT. Translating gives CASSKASAQGAGTQYF.

The chain is built from TRBV4-3 and TRBJ1-2; the match to TRBD1 covers 8 bases. The CDR3 length is 15 residues. Germline trimming cut 2 bases from V and 8 bases from J; bases unmatched to any gene: 10. Germline V CDR1 and CDR2: LGHNA, YSLEER. The chain's CDR3 is CASSQSGQGARGYTF. CDR3 DNA sequence: TGCGCCAGCAGCCAAAGCGGTCAGGGGGCGCGAGGCTACACCTTC.

The rearrangement links TRBV5-6 to TRBJ2-3; D is uncertain. Trimming shortened V by 6 bases and J by 0 bases, and 8 bases separated the two germline ends. The CDR3 contains 13 residues. Germline CDR1 SGHDT, CDR2 YYEEEE. CDR3 DNA sequence: TGTGCCAGCACCCGGTTTAGCACAGATACGCAGTATTTT. Translating it yields CASTRFSTDTQYF.